Listed below are T cell receptor beta chains from one sample, sequenced in a study of beta chain features in type 1 diabetes. Libraries were prepared by immunoSEQ multiplex PCR; TCRdb keeps only in-frame clonotypes and omits some of them. The sample lists 430,000 or so clones, over 10% seen once, with more than 0.045% in the top ten. The sample comprised naive CD4+ T cells from blood. Receptors originate from a woman between 18 and 30 years old in good health. CDR3s include the opening cysteine and the closing phenylalanine or tryptophan. The order of the fields is clone size, J gene, V gene, D gene, CDR3 DNA, CDR3 protein. The D gene is left open where the match is weak. A row's size may be missing; if present it is once, few, many or a size class.

>few|TRBJ2-7|TRBV9|TRBD2
TGTGCCAGCAGCGTAGCTGGCGGGAGCGGGTCCTACGAGCAGTACTTC
CASSVAGGSGSYEQYF
>few|TRBJ1-2|TRBV14|TRBD1
TGTGCCAGCAGCCAAGCGGGGACAGGGTTGTCTGGCTACACCTTC
CASSQAGTGLSGYTF
>NA|TRBJ2-3|TRBV28|NA
TGTGCCAGCATGTATCCGGCCACAGATACGCAGTATTTT
CASMYPATDTQYF
>few|TRBJ2-7|TRBV5-1|NA
TGCGCCAGCAGCTTGGTACCGGACTACGAGCAGTACTTC
CASSLVPDYEQYF
>NA|TRBJ2-7|TRBV15|NA
TGTGCCACCAGCATTGTAGGCGAACGATACGAGCAGTACTTC
CATSIVGERYEQYF
>NA|TRBJ2-2|TRBV7-6|NA
TGTGCCAGCAGCCTCGTCCAGGGCACCGGGGAGCTGTTTTTT
CASSLVQGTGELFF
>NA|TRBJ2-1|TRBV7-8|TRBD1
TGTGCCAGCCTCAGGGGGCGCGGGAACAATGAGCAGTTCTTC
CASLRGRGNNEQFF
>few|TRBJ2-1|TRBV30|NA
TGTGCCTGGAGTAAGCACAATGAGCAGTTCTTC
CAWSKHNEQFF
>few|TRBJ2-7|TRBV7-2|TRBD2
TGTGCCAGCAGCTTAGATCGCAGCGGGAGACACGAGCAGTACTTC
CASSLDRSGRHEQYF
>NA|TRBJ2-1|TRBV29-1|TRBD1
TGCAGCGTTGGTACGATTTTGGGACAGAGCTACAATGAGCAGTTCTTC
CSVGTILGQSYNEQFF
>NA|TRBJ2-5|TRBV7-8|NA
TGTGCCAGCAGCTCCACATGGTCAGCGGAGACCCAGTACTTC
CASSSTWSAETQYF
>NA|TRBJ2-1|TRBV29-1|NA
TGCAGCGTTGACAGGGGACTATACAATGAGCAGTTCTTC
CSVDRGLYNEQFF
>NA|TRBJ2-2|TRBV7-9|NA
TGTGCCAGCAGCTTGGGATTGGTCACCGGGGAGCTGTTTTTT
CASSLGLVTGELFF
>NA|TRBJ2-1|TRBV4-2|TRBD2
TGTGCCAGCAGCCAAGTTACTAGCGGGAGTTATGAGCAGTTCTTC
CASSQVTSGSYEQFF
>NA|TRBJ2-1|TRBV4-3|TRBD2
TGCGCCAGCAGCCCTAGATCCAAAATCACGGGTAGCGGGAGGAACAATGAGCAGTTCTTC
CASSPRSKITGSGRNNEQFF
>NA|TRBJ2-2|TRBV9|NA
TGTGCCAGCAGGGCAAAAGGGGGGAGCAAGACCACCGGGGAGCTGTTTTTT
CASRAKGGSKTTGELFF
>NA|TRBJ2-7|TRBV15|NA
TGTGCCACCAGCAGAGATGGCTGGCAGACCTACGAGCAGTACTTC
CATSRDGWQTYEQYF
>NA|TRBJ2-3|TRBV12-5|TRBD1
TGTGCTAGTGGTATACAGGGGCGTCCTGCGGATACGCAGTATTTT
CASGIQGRPADTQYF
>NA|TRBJ2-5|TRBV5-1|TRBD2
TGCGCCAGCAGCTTGGCTCAACTAGCGTCTCAAGAGACCCAGTACTTC
CASSLAQLASQETQYF
>few|TRBJ2-3|TRBV18|TRBD2
TGTGCCAGCTCACCACTTCCTAGCGGGGCCTCTAGCACAGATACGCAGTATTTT
CASSPLPSGASSTDTQYF
>few|TRBJ2-5|TRBV7-2|NA
TGTGCCAGCAGCTTTCGACAGGCCCAAGAGACCCAGTACTTC
CASSFRQAQETQYF
>NA|TRBJ2-5|TRBV29-1|TRBD1
TGCAGCGTTGCTTGGACAGGGCCAGAGACCCAGTACTTC
CSVAWTGPETQYF
>NA|TRBJ2-7|TRBV5-8|NA
TGTGCCAGCAGCTTGGTTCGGGTTTCCGAGCAGTACTTC
CASSLVRVSEQYF
>few|TRBJ2-7|TRBV11-2|NA
TGTGCCAGCAGCTTCGGAACCTACGAGCAGTACTTC
CASSFGTYEQYF
>once|TRBJ2-5|TRBV7-2|NA
TGTGCCGAGGGGGACGGACCCATTTTCTTTCAAGAGACCCAGTACTTC
CAEGDGPIFFQETQYF
>few|TRBJ2-5|TRBV25-1|TRBD1
TGTGCCAGCAGTGATTGGGACAGCTTCCAAGAGACCCAGTACTTC
CASSDWDSFQETQYF
>NA|TRBJ2-3|TRBV6-1|NA
TGTGCCAGCAGTGCTGGACAGGGAGGGGATACGCAGTATTTT
CASSAGQGGDTQYF
>NA|TRBJ2-1|TRBV7-2|NA
TGTGCCAGCAGCTCCCTACTGGCCAAGGGCTACAATGAGCAGTTCTTC
CASSSLLAKGYNEQFF
>NA|TRBJ2-1|TRBV7-9|NA
TGTGCCAGCAGCCTCAAAAGGGAAAAGCAGTTCTTC
CASSLKREKQFF
>few|TRBJ2-5|TRBV2|TRBD1
TGTGCCAGCACCGGGACAGGGGATGAGACCCAGTACTTC
CASTGTGDETQYF
>few|TRBJ2-1|TRBV7-3|NA
TGTGCCAGCAGCTCCGGACCGAGCTCCTACAATGAGCAGTTCTTC
CASSSGPSSYNEQFF
>few|TRBJ2-5|TRBV27|NA
TGTGCCAGCAGTTTCTGGAGGGGCGGAGAGACCCAGTACTTC
CASSFWRGGETQYF
>few|TRBJ2-1|TRBV27|TRBD2
TGTGCCAGCAGTTTGGAAGGACTAGCGGGAGAGGGTGAGCAGTTCTTC
CASSLEGLAGEGEQFF
>NA|TRBJ1-2|TRBV20-1|NA
TGCAGTGCAAGCACAGGCGCAGGCTACACCTTC
CSASTGAGYTF
>few|TRBJ2-3|TRBV27|TRBD2
TGTGCCAGCAGTTTTATCGGCGGGGGAACTGTGAATACGCAGTATTTT
CASSFIGGGTVNTQYF
>few|TRBJ2-1|TRBV6-6|NA
TGTGCCACCGCCGGGTTTCTGGTACGCAATGAGCAGTTCTTC
CATAGFLVRNEQFF
>NA|TRBJ1-4|TRBV7-2|NA
TGTGCCAGCAGCTTAGTCGTAACAACTAATGAAAAACTGTTTTTT
CASSLVVTTNEKLFF
>few|TRBJ2-3|TRBV2|NA
TGTGCCAGCAGTGAGGTCAGGCTACTTACAGATACGCAGTATTTT
CASSEVRLLTDTQYF
>NA|TRBJ2-3|TRBV30|TRBD2
TGTGCCTGGGAATCTGCGGGAGTGGCAGATACGCAGTATTTT
CAWESAGVADTQYF
>NA|TRBJ2-1|TRBV5-1|NA
TGCGCCAGCAGCGGCGGTCAGAGTGGTGAGCAGTTCTTC
CASSGGQSGEQFF
>few|TRBJ1-1|TRBV18|TRBD1
TGTGCCAGCTCACAGGACAGGCACACTGAAGCTTTCTTT
CASSQDRHTEAFF
>few|TRBJ2-5|TRBV27|NA
TGTGCCAGCAGTGCGACCCCCAACGGGGAGACCCAGTACTTC
CASSATPNGETQYF
>NA|TRBJ1-1|TRBV28|NA
TGTGCCAGCAGTATCCCGGGGAACACTGAAGCTTTCTTT
CASSIPGNTEAFF
>NA|TRBJ2-7|TRBV5-1|TRBD1
TGCGCCAGCAGCTTCCCCAGGGGGAGCGAGAGCTCCTACGAGCAGTACTTC
CASSFPRGSESSYEQYF
>NA|TRBJ2-7|TRBV4-3|NA
TGCGCCAGCAGCCCGAGCCGCCAGATTTTAGACGAGCAGTACTTC
CASSPSRQILDEQYF
>NA|TRBJ1-2|TRBV9|NA
TGTGCCAGCAGCGTAGGAATGCAGACGCACTATGGCTACACCTTC
CASSVGMQTHYGYTF
>few|TRBJ2-2|TRBV11-3|NA
TGTGCCAGCAGCGCAATGGACCAGTACACCGGGGAGCTGTTTTTT
CASSAMDQYTGELFF
>few|TRBJ2-5|TRBV7-9|NA
TGTGCCAGCAGCTTAGTAGGAGAGACCCAGTACTTC
CASSLVGETQYF
>NA|TRBJ2-5|TRBV15|NA
TGTGCCACCAGCAGAGACAGCGATGAGACCCAGTACTTC
CATSRDSDETQYF
>NA|TRBJ2-3|TRBV15|NA
TGTGCCACCAGCAGAGCCTATTCAGATACGCAGTATTTT
CATSRAYSDTQYF